Shown below are 17 T cell receptor beta chains from a single sample sequenced in a study of shared clonotypes between healthy human individuals. Profiling relied on immunoSEQ multiplex PCR, and the TCRdb table lists in-frame clones only, not all of them. The sample lists under 850,000 clones, just under 75% seen once, with around 1.8% in the top ten. The specimen sequenced was memory CD4+ T cells sorted from blood. As to subset: CD45RA-negative fraction. These receptors came from a woman aged 25 to 39 in good health.

The rearrangement uses TRBV6-5 and TRBJ2-7; the D is unclear. In germline, CDR1 is MNHEY, CDR2 SVGAGI. The V gene lost 10 bases and the J gene lost 0 bases, with 10 bases spanning the gap. The CDR3 is 12 residues long. The CDR3 DNA reads TGTGCCACTGGGCAGTACTCCTACGAGCAGTACTTC. Translating gives CATGQYSYEQYF.

The J gene is TRBJ2-5, the V gene TRBV10-3; TRBD2 agrees at 7 bases. This CDR3 contains 13 residues. Germline V CDR1 and CDR2: ENHRY, SYGVKD. The junction had 7 bases not matched to a gene; V was cut back by 10 bases and J by 2 bases. The CDR3 is CASAGEPQETQYF. The CDR3 DNA sequence: TGTGCCAGCGCGGGAGAGCCTCAAGAGACCCAGTACTTC.

The chain joins TRBV21-1 to TRBJ1-1. TRBV21-1 is recorded as a pseudogene. The CDR3 is made up of 11 amino acids. The CDR3 loop is CASSKNHEAFF. For the CDR3, the DNA is TGTGCCAGCAGCAAAAACCATGAAGCTTTCTTT.

The V gene is TRBV27, the J gene TRBJ2-3; 7 bases agree with TRBD2. Trimming cost V 0 bases and J 7 bases; bases outside gene matches: 4. CDR1 and CDR2 from the germline V gene are MNHEY and SMNVEV (reference sequence). The CDR3 loop spans 14 amino acids. As DNA, the CDR3 is TGTGCCAGCAGTTTATCTAGCGGGCTGAATACGCAGTATTTT. Amino acids: CASSLSSGLNTQYF.

The rearrangement joins TRBV25-1 to TRBJ1-3; 7 positions agree with TRBD1. Per germline, CDR1 MGHDK and CDR2 SYGVNS. Trimming at V came to 2 bases and at J to 4 bases, leaving 8 bases not matched to a gene. The CDR3 sequence is 16 residues long. This chain's CDR3 is CASSETRQGVGNTIYF. DNA for the CDR3: TGTGCCAGCAGTGAAACCCGACAGGGTGTAGGAAACACCATATATTTT.

The chain is built from TRBV6-5 and TRBJ2-6, with D possibly matching TRBD1 (5 bases). With 4 bases removed from V and 0 bases from J, the gap between germline ends came to 10 bases. The germline CDR1 and CDR2 sequences are MNHEY and SVGAGI. CDR3 length equals 16 residues. Here the CDR3 reads CASSFTGNSGANVLTF. CDR3 nucleotides: TGTGCCAGCAGTTTTACAGGCAACTCTGGGGCCAACGTCCTGACTTTC.

CDR3 nucleotides: TGTGCCAGCAGCTTAGTCCAGGGAGGCGGTAGGCCCCAGCATTTT. As protein: CASSLVQGGGRPQHF. This chain joins TRBV7-2 and TRBJ1-5, with TRBD1 as a possible D gene (5 bases). Trimming left V 1 base short and J 9 bases short, with 16 bases between. Looked up from germline, CDR1 is SGHTA and CDR2 is FQGNSA. The CDR3 consists of 15 residues.

The genes are TRBV10-1 and TRBJ1-3; D uncertain. The CDR3 has 12 amino acids. Trimming pared 4 bases from V and 4 bases from J, leaving 5 bases between. Germline V gives CDR1 WNHNN, CDR2 SYGVQD (reference sequence). CDR3 sequence (DNA): TGCGCCAGCAGTGCTGGGGGAAACACCATATATTTT. As protein: CASSAGGNTIYF.

V usage is TRBV27 and J usage is TRBJ1-4; TRBD1 matches 10 bases. CDR3 length: 17 residues. Trimming took 3 bases from V and 4 from J; bases not matched to a gene: 8. Looked up from germline, CDR1 is MNHEY and CDR2 is SMNVEV (reference sequence). As DNA, the CDR3 is TGTGCCAGCAGTTTGGGGACAGGGGTCGGCAGTAATGAAAAACTGTTTTTT. It is translated as CASSLGTGVGSNEKLFF. Variable domain in full (rest from reference TRBV27 and TRBJ1-4): EAQVTQNPRYLITVTGKKLTVTCSQNMNHEYMSWYRQDPGLGLRQIYYSMNVEVTDKGDVPEGYKVSRKEKRNFPLILESPSPNQTSLYFCASSLGTGVGSNEKLFFGSGTQLSVL.

Comment on this clone: This may be a read error: a much more frequent sequence differs by one nucleotide. V usage is TRBV5-4 and J usage is TRBJ2-1; 7 bases align to TRBD1. Germline CDR1 SGHNT, CDR2 YYREEE (reference sequence). There are 14 residues in the CDR3. V lost 0 bases to trimming and J lost 3 bases; unmatched junction nucleotides: 0. The chain's CDR3 is CASSLGQGYNEQFF. DNA of the CDR3: TGTGCCAGCAGCTTGGGACAGGGCTACAATGAGCAGTTCTTC.

The chain has TRBV6-5 and TRBJ2-7; 8 bases are a match to TRBD1. In germline, CDR1 is MNHEY, CDR2 SVGAGI. J was trimmed by 2 bases and V by 5 bases; bases with no gene match: 5. The length of the CDR3 is 14 residues. The CDR3 bases are TGTGCCAGCAGTGTACAGGGGGGTCCCTACGAGCAGTACTTC. As protein: CASSVQGGPYEQYF.

To note about this clone: A much larger clone lies a single base off, so this may be a read error. The chain is built from TRBV7-2 and TRBJ1-5; D call uncertain. CDR1 is SGHTA and CDR2 is FQGNSA in the germline V gene. V was shortened by 2 bases and J by 4 bases, with 6 bases between the two germline ends. The CDR3 has 13 residues. The CDR3 sequence is CASSLKGNQPQHF. Here the CDR3 DNA reads TGTGCCAGCAGCTTAAAAGGGAATCAGCCCCAGCATTTT.

CDR3 coding DNA: TGTGCCAGCTCACCTTATGACTTGAGCTCTGGAAACACCATATATTTT. It is translated as CASSPYDLSSGNTIYF. V usage is TRBV18 and J usage is TRBJ1-3; the D is unclear. V lost 3 bases and J lost 0, with 12 bases in between. The CDR3 length is 16 residues. Germline CDR1 is KGHSH and CDR2 is LQKENI. The full variable domain, rest sourced from reference TRBV18 and TRBJ1-3, is NAGVMQNPRHLVRRRGQEARLRCSPMKGHSHVYWYRQLPEEGLKFMVYLQKENIIDESGMPKERFSAEFPKEGPSILRIQQVVRGDSAAYFCASSPYDLSSGNTIYFGEGSWLTVV.

V is TRBV5-1 and J is TRBJ1-4; perhaps TRBD1 as D (5 bases). Germline V gene sequence: CDR1 SGHRS, CDR2 YFSETQ. The CDR3 covers 14 residues. Trimming pared 4 bases from V and 1 base from J, leaving 8 bases between. The CDR3 DNA reads TGCGCCAGCAGCCTGGGGGAAACTAATGAAAAACTGTTTTTT. Its translation: CASSLGETNEKLFF.

The chain carries TRBV2 and TRBJ1-5; no clear D. Germline loops: CDR1 SNHLY, CDR2 FYNNEI. The CDR3 length is 14 residues. V was clipped by 7 bases and J by 3 bases, with 13 bases between them. CDR3 amino acids: CASKGRQNNQPQHF. CDR3 nucleotides: TGTGCCAGCAAGGGCCGGCAGAACAATCAGCCCCAGCATTTT.

This chain links TRBV2 with TRBJ2-3; TRBD1 might be the D (6 bases). CDR1 is SNHLY, CDR2 FYNNEI, per germline. V was cut by 3 bases and J by 0 bases, with 19 bases left in between. CDR3 length: 18 amino acids. CDR3 sequence: CASSEESGAIPSTDTQYF. In DNA form, the CDR3 reads TGTGCCAGCAGTGAGGAGTCAGGGGCGATTCCTAGCACAGATACGCAGTATTTT.

This clone was counted only a few times. The chain couples TRBV28 to TRBJ1-6; TRBD1 aligns across 7 bases. The germline CDR1 and CDR2 sequences are MDHEN and SYDVKM. J was trimmed by 0 bases and V by 9 bases; bases with no gene match: 5. This CDR3 is built from 15 residues. The CDR3 reads CARGQVSSYNSPLHF. The CDR3 nucleotides read TGTGCCAGAGGACAGGTGAGCTCCTATAATTCACCCCTCCACTTT.